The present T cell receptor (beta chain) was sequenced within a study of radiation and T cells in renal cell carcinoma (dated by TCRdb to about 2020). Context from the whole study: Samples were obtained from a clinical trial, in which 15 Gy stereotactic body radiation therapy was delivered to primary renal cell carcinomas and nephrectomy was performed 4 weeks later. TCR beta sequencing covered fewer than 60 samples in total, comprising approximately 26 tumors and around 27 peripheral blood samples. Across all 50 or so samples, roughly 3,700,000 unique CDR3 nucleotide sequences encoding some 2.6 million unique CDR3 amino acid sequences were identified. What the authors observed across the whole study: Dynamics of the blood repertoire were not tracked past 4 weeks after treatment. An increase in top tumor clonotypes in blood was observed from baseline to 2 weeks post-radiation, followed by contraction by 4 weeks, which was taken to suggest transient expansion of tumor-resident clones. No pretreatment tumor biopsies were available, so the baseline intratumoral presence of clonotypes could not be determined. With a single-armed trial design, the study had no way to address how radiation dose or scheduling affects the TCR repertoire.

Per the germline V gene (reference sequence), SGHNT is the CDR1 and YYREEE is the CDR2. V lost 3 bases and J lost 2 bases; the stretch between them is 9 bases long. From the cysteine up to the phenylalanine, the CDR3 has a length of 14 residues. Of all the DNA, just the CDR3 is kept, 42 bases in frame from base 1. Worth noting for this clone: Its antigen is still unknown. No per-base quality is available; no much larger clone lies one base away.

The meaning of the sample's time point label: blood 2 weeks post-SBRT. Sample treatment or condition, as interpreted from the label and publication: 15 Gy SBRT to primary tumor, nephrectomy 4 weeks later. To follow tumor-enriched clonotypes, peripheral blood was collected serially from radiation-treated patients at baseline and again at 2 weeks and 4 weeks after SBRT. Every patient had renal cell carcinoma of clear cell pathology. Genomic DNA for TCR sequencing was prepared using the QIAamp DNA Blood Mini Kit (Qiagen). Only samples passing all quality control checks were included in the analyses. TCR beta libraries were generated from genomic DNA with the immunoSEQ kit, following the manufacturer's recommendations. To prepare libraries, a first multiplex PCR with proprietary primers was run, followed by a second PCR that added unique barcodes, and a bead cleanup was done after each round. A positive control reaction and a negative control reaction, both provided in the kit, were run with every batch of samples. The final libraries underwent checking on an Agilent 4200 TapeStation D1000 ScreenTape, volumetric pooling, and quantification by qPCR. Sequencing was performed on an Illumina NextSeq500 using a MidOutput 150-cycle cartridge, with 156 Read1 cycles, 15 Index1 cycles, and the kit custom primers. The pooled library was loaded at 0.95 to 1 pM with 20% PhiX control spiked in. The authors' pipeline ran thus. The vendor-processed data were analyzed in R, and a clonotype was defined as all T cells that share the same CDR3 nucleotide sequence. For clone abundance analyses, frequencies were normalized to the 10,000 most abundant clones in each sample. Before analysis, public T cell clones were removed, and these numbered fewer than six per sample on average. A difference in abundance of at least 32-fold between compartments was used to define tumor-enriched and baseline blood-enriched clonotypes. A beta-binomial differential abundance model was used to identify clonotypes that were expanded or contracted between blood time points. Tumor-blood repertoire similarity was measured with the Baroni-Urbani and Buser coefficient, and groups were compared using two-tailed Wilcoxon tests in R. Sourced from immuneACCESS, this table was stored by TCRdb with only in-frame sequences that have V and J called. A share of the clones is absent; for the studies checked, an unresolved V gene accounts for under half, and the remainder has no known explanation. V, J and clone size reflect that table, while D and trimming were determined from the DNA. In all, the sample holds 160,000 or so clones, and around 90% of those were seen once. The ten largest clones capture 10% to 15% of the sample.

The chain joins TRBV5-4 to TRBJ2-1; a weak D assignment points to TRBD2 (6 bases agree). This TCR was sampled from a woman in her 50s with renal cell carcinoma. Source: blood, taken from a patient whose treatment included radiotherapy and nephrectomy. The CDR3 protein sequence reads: CASSWGVAYNEQFF. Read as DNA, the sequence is TGTGCCAGCAGCTGGGGGGTTGCCTACAATGAGCAGTTCTTC.